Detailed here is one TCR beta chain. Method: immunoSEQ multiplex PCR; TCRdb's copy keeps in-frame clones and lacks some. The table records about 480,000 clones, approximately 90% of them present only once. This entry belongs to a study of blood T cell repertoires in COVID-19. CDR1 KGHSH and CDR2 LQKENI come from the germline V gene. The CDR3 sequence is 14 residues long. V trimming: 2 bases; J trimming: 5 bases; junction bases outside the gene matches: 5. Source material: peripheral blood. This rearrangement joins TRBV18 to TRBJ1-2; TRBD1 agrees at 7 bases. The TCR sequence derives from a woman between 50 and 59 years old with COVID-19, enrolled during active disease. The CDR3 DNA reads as TGTGCCAGCTCACCAGGGACAGTACCTTATGGCTACACCTTC. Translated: CASSPGTVPYGYTF.